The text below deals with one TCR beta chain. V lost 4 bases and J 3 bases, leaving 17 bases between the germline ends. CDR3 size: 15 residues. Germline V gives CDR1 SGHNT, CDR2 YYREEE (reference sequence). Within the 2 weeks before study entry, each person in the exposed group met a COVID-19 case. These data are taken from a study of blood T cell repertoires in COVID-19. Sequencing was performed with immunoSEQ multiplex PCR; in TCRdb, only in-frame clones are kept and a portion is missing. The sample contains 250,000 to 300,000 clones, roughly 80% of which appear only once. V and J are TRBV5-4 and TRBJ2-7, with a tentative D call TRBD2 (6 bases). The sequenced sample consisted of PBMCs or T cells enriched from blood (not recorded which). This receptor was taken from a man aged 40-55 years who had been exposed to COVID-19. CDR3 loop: CASSNPSGLGYEQYF. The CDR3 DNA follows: TGTGCCAGCAGCAACCCCAGCGGGCTCGGCTACGAGCAGTACTTC.